The 18 T cell receptor beta chains presented below share a single source sample, sequenced in a study of shared clonotypes between healthy human individuals. The data were produced by immunoSEQ multiplex PCR, yet TCRdb's version contains in-frame clones alone and is incomplete. This sample has fewer than 600,000 clones, with around 78% found just once. Sequencing input: PBMCs. The receptors stem from a woman between 40 and 55 years old in good health. Some clones in this sample may be carry-over from other donors' samples.

The chain joins TRBV2 to TRBJ1-5; the match to TRBD1 covers 8 bases. This CDR3 contains 14 residues. The V and J ends lost 7 bases and 0 bases, in that order; junction bases with no gene match: 2. The germline V gene has CDR1 SNHLY and CDR2 FYNNEI. The CDR3 DNA follows: TGTGCCAGCAACGGACAGGGTAGCAATCAGCCCCAGCATTTT. Residues: CASNGQGSNQPQHF.

This clone came up a few times. The V and J genes are TRBV18 and TRBJ1-1; D not certain. The CDR3 totals 14 residues. The germline V and J ends were trimmed by 3 bases and 1 base, with 9 bases remaining between them. Germline loops: CDR1 KGHSH, CDR2 LQKENI. The CDR3 DNA sequence: TGTGCCAGCTCACCTCAGAGACAGAACACTGAAGCTTTCTTT. Amino acid sequence: CASSPQRQNTEAFF. Looking up the rest from reference TRBV18 and TRBJ1-1 gives the full variable domain: NAGVMQNPRHLVRRRGQEARLRCSPMKGHSHVYWYRQLPEEGLKFMVYLQKENIIDESGMPKERFSAEFPKEGPSILRIQQVVRGDSAAYFCASSPQRQNTEAFFGQGTRLTVV.

V gene TRBV7-8 combines with J gene TRBJ2-1; 8 bases are shared with TRBD1. This CDR3 contains 13 residues. Per germline, CDR1 SGHVS and CDR2 FQNEAQ. J lost 9 bases, V lost 3 bases, and 4 bases had no gene match. DNA for the CDR3: TGTGCCAGCAGCTTGGACAGGGAAGGTGAGCAGTTCTTC. Its translation is CASSLDREGEQFF.

For this clone: Germline is not matched at one junction end, which may reflect a read error. The chain uses TRBV19 and TRBJ2-3; 8 positions agree with TRBD1. The germline V gene has CDR1 LNHDA and CDR2 SQIVND (reference sequence). This CDR3 spans 13 amino acids. This CDR3 is CASSEITRTGLDF. Here the CDR3 DNA reads TGTGCCAGTAGCGAAATTACCCGGACAGGGCTGGATTTC.

This clone showed up just once. The V call is TRBV11-2, the J call TRBJ2-7; possibly TRBD1 for D (7 bases). Trimming took 0 bases from V and 1 from J, leaving 13 bases between them. Germline lookup yields CDR1 SGHAT and CDR2 FQNNGV. The CDR3 runs to 16 residues. The DNA for the CDR3 is TGTGCCAGCAGCTTAGATGGAGGGGGCAGTTCCTACGAGCAGTACTTC. Protein sequence: CASSLDGGGSSYEQYF.

This chain uses TRBV5-6 with TRBJ2-4, with 10 nucleotides matching TRBD2. Looked up from germline, CDR1 is SGHDT and CDR2 is YYEEEE. V gave up 4 bases and J gave up 7 bases; unmatched junction bases: 8. The CDR3 sequence is 15 residues long. The CDR3: CASSQGASGSNIQYF. The DNA of the CDR3 is TGTGCCAGCAGCCAGGGGGCTAGCGGGAGTAACATTCAGTACTTC.

The rearrangement joins TRBV18 to TRBJ2-1; perhaps TRBD2 as D (7 bases). The CDR3 has 14 residues. V was shortened by 8 bases and J by 4 bases, with 15 bases between the two germline ends. Germline CDR1 and CDR2: KGHSH and LQKENI. CDR3 DNA sequence: TGTGCCAGCACCCAGGGAGGGGGGTACAATGAGCAGTTCTTC. This encodes CASTQGGGYNEQFF.

The V and J genes are TRBV2 and TRBJ1-2; 9 bases are a match to TRBD1. CDR3 length equals 15 residues. Germline V gene data show CDR1 as SNHLY and CDR2 as FYNNEI. Unmatched junction bases numbered 9, after V lost 6 bases and J lost 4 bases. The CDR3 region is CASRSTTGGPYGYTF. CDR3 DNA: TGTGCCAGCAGATCAACGACAGGGGGTCCCTATGGCTACACCTTC.

This clone was detected a few times. The V gene is TRBV7-3, the J gene TRBJ2-2; D call uncertain. V lost 0 bases and J 0 bases, leaving 8 bases between the germline ends. The CDR3 covers 16 residues. CDR1 and CDR2 (germline): SGHTA, FQGTGA. The CDR3 DNA follows: TGTGCCAGCAGCTTAACAGGTGGTTCGAACACCGGGGAGCTGTTTTTT. It is translated as CASSLTGGSNTGELFF.

The chain is built from TRBV10-3 and TRBJ2-4; no definite D call. This CDR3 has 14 amino acids. V shed 6 bases and J shed 0 bases, with 9 bases lying between them. CDR1 is ENHRY, CDR2 SYGVKD, per germline. The CDR3 nucleotides read TGTGCCATCAGGGATGACCTAGCCAAAAACATTCAGTACTTC. This gives the protein CAIRDDLAKNIQYF.

About this clone itself: A far larger clone is one base from this, pointing to a likely read error. The sample carries other DNA sequences with the same CDR3. The chain links TRBV7-9 to TRBJ2-7; perhaps TRBD2 as D (6 bases). Per germline, CDR1 SEHNR and CDR2 FQNEAQ (reference sequence). Trimming removed 5 bases at V and 6 bases at J, with 23 bases between. This CDR3 spans 16 amino acids. This CDR3 is CASSQGLSGLRAEQYF. The DNA for the CDR3 is TGTGCCAGCAGCCAGGGATTATCGGGACTCCGGGCCGAGCAGTACTTC.

J is TRBJ2-2 and V is TRBV4-3; no clear D gene. Trimming shortened V by 1 base and J by 1 base, and 7 bases separated the two germline ends. The CDR3 loop spans 15 amino acids. The germline gives CDR1 LGHNA, CDR2 YSLEER. The CDR3 coding sequence is TGCGCCAGCAGCCAAGCCCGCCAGAACACCGGGGAGCTGTTTTTT. Its translation is CASSQARQNTGELFF.

The chain is built from TRBV5-1 and TRBJ2-1; 7 nucleotides line up with TRBD1. The CDR3 runs to 13 residues. With V trimmed by 4 bases and J by 8 bases, 6 bases remained unmatched. Germline lookup yields CDR1 SGHRS and CDR2 YFSETQ. The CDR3 loop reads CASSGNRGDEQFF. Here the CDR3 DNA reads TGCGCCAGCAGCGGGAACAGGGGCGATGAGCAGTTCTTC. Using reference TRBV5-1 and TRBJ2-1 for the parts outside the CDR3, the full variable domain is KAGVTQTPRYLIKTRGQQVTLSCSPISGHRSVSWYQQTPGQGLQFLFEYFSETQRNKGNFPGRFSGRQFSNSRSEMNVSTLELGDSALYLCASSGNRGDEQFFGPGTRLTVL.

This clone occurred once. V is TRBV27 and J is TRBJ1-5; maybe TRBD1 (6 bases). CDR3 length: 15 amino acids. V lost 6 bases to trimming and J lost 0 bases, with 12 bases between them. Looked up from germline, CDR1 is MNHEY and CDR2 is SMNVEV (reference sequence). This chain's CDR3 is CASSQRQASNQPQHF. In DNA form, the CDR3 reads TGTGCCAGCAGCCAGAGACAGGCTAGCAATCAGCCCCAGCATTTT.

The chain carries TRBV7-9 and TRBJ2-3; D is perhaps TRBD1 (6 bases). The CDR3 sequence is 16 residues long. In germline, CDR1 is SEHNR, CDR2 FQNEAQ (reference sequence). V lost 6 bases to trimming and J lost 6 bases, with 22 bases between them. As DNA, the CDR3 is TGTGCCAGCAGACGGCAACGACAGGAAGGTGGGGATACGCAGTATTTT. It encodes CASRRQRQEGGDTQYF.

This chain links TRBV11-2 with TRBJ2-7; 8 bases are a match to TRBD2. CDR3 length equals 15 residues. Looked up from germline, CDR1 is SGHAT and CDR2 is FQNNGV. V dropped 2 bases and J dropped 3; count of bases not matched to a gene: 6. DNA for the CDR3: TGTGCCAGCAGCTTAAGGACAGCGGGAGACTACGAGCAGTACTTC. This sequence encodes CASSLRTAGDYEQYF.

V gene TRBV18 combines with J gene TRBJ2-1; D gene unclear. The germline V and J ends were trimmed by 3 bases and 7 bases, with 4 bases remaining between them. The length of the CDR3 is 11 residues. Germline lookup yields CDR1 KGHSH and CDR2 LQKENI. The CDR3 nucleotides read TGTGCCAGCTCACCCGGGAATGAGCAGTTCTTC. Translation: CASSPGNEQFF.

The chain links TRBV5-8 to TRBJ1-1; D uncertain. Trimming shortened V by 0 bases and J by 1 base, and 7 bases separated the two germline ends. Germline V gene lookup returns CDR1 SGHTS and CDR2 YDEGEE. The CDR3 runs 14 residues. This CDR3 is CASSLASRNTEAFF. The CDR3 DNA reads TGTGCCAGCAGCTTGGCCTCAAGGAACACTGAAGCTTTCTTT. The variable domain in full, completed from reference TRBV5-8 and TRBJ1-1, reads EAGVTQSPTHLIKTRGQQATLRCSPISGHTSVYWYQQALGLGLQFLLWYDEGEERNRGNFPPRFSGRQFPNYSSELNVNALELEDSALYLCASSLASRNTEAFFGQGTRLTVV.